This T cell receptor (beta chain) was sequenced for a study of identifying expanded T cells in peripheral blood. Whole-study results and caveats: Clone count variance between two-week samples rose with total template count. Differentially abundant clones: roughly 1.2 between replicates, about 16 at around 15 days, under 25 at four.

A remark on this clone: Its antigen is as yet unknown.

During the collection period, no donor immune events like infections were recorded. Clones were read by immunoSEQ multiplex PCR, and TCRdb kept only the in-frame ones, dropping some. The profile shows about 89,000 clones, 70% to 90% of them singletons. This sequence was found in a person between 18 and 69 years old in good health. The source material was blood.

CDR3 nucleotides: TGTGCCAGCAGCTTGGTACCGGGTCAGCCCCAGCATTTT. Encoded protein: CASSLVPGQPQHF. The chain joins TRBV5-6 to TRBJ1-5; D unresolved. V shed 0 bases and J shed 6 bases, with 7 bases lying between them. Germline values: CDR1 SGHDT, CDR2 YYEEEE. CDR3 length: 13 amino acids.